This T cell receptor beta chain emerged from a study of blood T cell repertoires in COVID-19. This clone appeared once. The CDR3 covers 14 residues. Per the germline V gene, CDR1 is MNHEY and CDR2 is SMNVEV (reference sequence). Between the trimmed V and J ends, which lost 5 bases and 5 bases, there was a span of 13 bases. Some clones are missing from TCRdb's copy, which holds only in-frame ones; the method was immunoSEQ multiplex PCR. The repertoire holds 70,000 to 95,000 clones, 75% to 90% seen once, with 13% in the top ten. Sequencing used peripheral blood. The sequence was obtained from a human donor in a cohort sampled during active COVID-19. The chain has TRBV27 and TRBJ1-5, with D uncertain. CDR3 in DNA: TGTGCCAGCAGTCCGATCGGACTTGATCAGCCCCAGCATTTT. Protein: CASSPIGLDQPQHF.